This T cell receptor beta chain derives from a study of T cell clones after liver transplantation. The wider study: Third-party-reactive TCRbeta sequences from pre-transplant mixed lymphocyte reactions served as antigen-independent comparators.

Method: immunoSEQ multiplex PCR; TCRdb's copy keeps in-frame clones and lacks some. This repertoire shows under 60,000 clones, roughly 70% found once; its top ten account for around 9.6%. This CDR3 has 16 amino acids. The V gene end was trimmed by 5 bases and the J gene end by 3 bases; junction bases not matched to a gene: 6. Germline loops: CDR1 PRHDT, CDR2 FYEKMQ (reference sequence). This sample comprised CD4+ T cells from blood, obtained at the 22-month timepoint. This receptor was obtained from a human patient who received a liver transplant. Part of the T cell pool may stem from the graft donor. The V gene is TRBV13, the J gene TRBJ2-1; 11 nucleotides match TRBD2. The CDR3 loop reads CASSHRLAGGYNEQFF. The CDR3, as DNA: TGTGCCAGCAGCCATCGGCTAGCGGGGGGCTACAATGAGCAGTTCTTC.